The 8 T cell receptor beta chains reported below all come from one sample, sequenced in a study of T cells in Graves' hyperthyroidism and ophthalmopathy. It was RNA transcripts that yielded the amplified TCR beta CDR3 regions. HTBI primers were the set used in a first-round RT-PCR of the TCR CDR3. TCRdb re-derived calls from the multiplex PCR reads in MiXCR, one entry per CDR3 protein. The sample has more than 300,000 distinct CDR3 sequences, about 15% seen once; the top ten hold less than 20%. Material: blood. Source of these receptors: a young woman with Graves' ophthalmopathy.

This clonotype showed up many times. The gene calls are TRBV28 and TRBJ1-5; no reliable D call. This CDR3 is 15 amino acids long. The germline gives CDR1 MDHEN, CDR2 SYDVKM. V was trimmed by 6 bases and J by 7 bases, leaving 19 bases between them. The chain's CDR3 is CASSPREPTNQPQHF. CDR3 DNA: TGTGCCAGCAGCCCACGGGAGCCGACGAACCAGCCCCAGCATTTT.

This clonotype was seen at least ten times. The CDR3 DNA reads as TGTGCCAGCAGCTTAGACCGCTCTTGGTGGGGAGATACGCAGTATTTT. Translating gives CASSLDRSWWGDTQYF. The chain has TRBV7-2 and TRBJ2-3, with D unclear. Trimming removed 1 base from V and 5 bases from J, with 16 bases in between. The CDR3 runs to 16 residues. Germline V gene lookup returns CDR1 SGHTA and CDR2 FQGNSA.

This clonotype was recorded many times. V is TRBV18 and J is TRBJ2-3, with 11 bases that match TRBD2. The CDR3 totals 15 residues. Germline lookup yields CDR1 KGHSH and CDR2 LQKENI. Germline trimming cut 3 bases from V and 2 bases from J; bases unmatched to any gene: 1. In DNA, the CDR3 is TGTGCCAGCTCACCGGGACTAGCGGACACAGATACGCAGTATTTT. Translating gives CASSPGLADTDTQYF.

This clonotype was seen ten or more times. The chain couples TRBV28 to TRBJ2-1; TRBD2 might be the D (5 bases). V was cut by 4 bases and J by 1 base, with 11 bases left in between. The CDR3 covers 15 residues. Looked up from germline, CDR1 is MDHEN and CDR2 is SYDVKM. For the CDR3, the DNA is TGTGCCAGCAGTTCCCTTCGGGGATCCTACAATGAGCAGTTCTTC. Its protein is CASSSLRGSYNEQFF.

This clonotype was observed many times. The chain couples TRBV2 to TRBJ1-1, with D unresolved. The CDR3 sequence is 18 residues long. Trimming took off 2 bases at V and 3 bases at J, with 22 bases between the two ends. CDR1 and CDR2 from the germline V gene are SNHLY and FYNNEI. Written as DNA, the CDR3 is TGTGCCAGCAGTGAACCGCTATCCCGGACCGCTGAAGACACTGAAGCTTTCTTT. Translation: CASSEPLSRTAEDTEAFF.

This clonotype was counted many times. This chain links TRBV9 with TRBJ2-7; D is unclear. V lost 0 bases to trimming and J lost 7 bases, with 11 bases between them. Germline CDR1 and CDR2: SGDLS and YYNGEE. The CDR3 runs 13 residues. This CDR3 reads CASSVDVDNEQYF. CDR3 coding DNA: TGTGCCAGCAGCGTAGATGTAGACAATGAGCAGTACTTC.

Concerning this clonotype: An end of the junction differs from the germline gene, which may be a read error. The CDR3: CASSSHTGTFFMNTESFF. DNA for the CDR3: TGTGCCAGCAGCTCACATACGGGAACATTTTTTATGAACACTGAATCTTTCTTT. The V gene is TRBV7-8, the J gene TRBJ1-1; the D is unclear. Germline CDR1 and CDR2: SGHVS and FQNEAQ. The CDR3 runs 18 residues.

There are many counts of this clonotype. The chain couples TRBV7-9 to TRBJ1-1; the D is unclear. The CDR3 covers 17 residues. The V end was cut by 4 bases, the J end by 0 bases, with 18 bases between. The germline V gene has CDR1 SEHNR and CDR2 FQNEAQ (reference sequence). This chain's CDR3 is CASSSLPFGRMNTEAFF. The DNA of the CDR3 is TGTGCCAGCAGCTCCCTCCCTTTCGGGCGGATGAACACTGAAGCTTTCTTT.